The TCR beta chain described here comes from a study of cytomegalovirus exposure and HLA in healthy donors. Study information: Earlier sequencing of about 179 million T cells yielded under 120 million unique TCR beta sequences. General study results and limits: Analysis performed later found 16,951 TCR beta sequences associated with HLA alleles at 0.05 false discovery rate.

Vbeta (60) and Jbeta (13) primers were used in the PCR. Clones were sequenced by immunoSEQ multiplex PCR, and TCRdb holds only the in-frame ones, with some missing. The table records roughly 180,000 clones, roughly 85% of them present only once. J gave up 6 bases and V 10 bases, and 7 bases lay outside the gene matches. The V gene's germline CDR1 is SNHLY and CDR2 FYNNEI. The CDR3 is 12 residues long. In the case of this clone: Its antigen is not identified.

The chain combines TRBV2 with TRBJ2-7; 9 bases match TRBD1. The sequence was collected from a man under 40 in good health and CMV-seronegative. Sequencing was carried out using PBMCs. Here the CDR3 reads CATRTGASEQYF. DNA of the CDR3: TGTGCCACTAGGACAGGGGCAAGCGAGCAGTACTTC.